This TCR beta chain was retrieved from a study of T cells after yellow fever vaccination. The CDR3 sequence is 14 residues long. Germline CDR1 SGHNT, CDR2 YENEEA. V shed 1 base, J shed 12 bases, and the junction held 3 bases outside the gene matches. TCRdb analysed the 5' RACE reads with MiXCR anew, one entry per CDR3 protein. The sample has some 550,000 distinct CDR3 sequences, under 25% seen once. The source was PBMCs, collected 15 days after the yellow fever booster vaccination. This sequence joins TRBV11-3 and TRBJ2-1; TRBD2 matches at 13 bases. This sequence originates from a man aged 25 to 40 who received the YFV17D yellow fever vaccine. The CDR3 nucleotides read TGTGCCAGCAGCTTAGGGACTAGCGGGGGAGGGCAGTTCTTC. It is translated as CASSLGTSGGGQFF.